The 27 T cell receptor beta chains in this list originate from one sample, sequenced in a study of T-cell reconstitution after alpha-beta-depleted transplantation in children. This sample's TCRbeta library carried unique molecular identifier barcodes. In TCRdb, the PCR reads were re-called with MiXCR into one record per CDR3 protein. The sample contains a few hundred thousand distinct CDR3 sequences, roughly 44% of which appear only once. This material consisted of PBMCs, taken before TCRalphabeta/CD19-depleted stem cell transplant. The receptor set was obtained from a girl aged 2 to 10 with aplastic anemia, due to receive a stem cell transplant.

CDR3 loop: CATGLAGTDTQYF. In DNA, the CDR3 is TGTGCCACCGGACTAGCGGGCACAGATACGCAGTATTTT. The chain employs TRBV24-1 and TRBJ2-3; 10 bases align to TRBD2. The CDR3 is made up of 13 amino acids. V trimming: 9 bases; J trimming: 1 base; junction bases outside the gene matches: 0. Germline V gives CDR1 KGHDR, CDR2 SFDVKD.

The sample holds a few counts of this clonotype. CDR3 amino acids: CAWIPRSLAGAYGEQYF. The CDR3 nucleotides read TGTGCCTGGATCCCCCGGTCCCTAGCGGGAGCCTATGGCGAGCAGTACTTC. The V and J genes are TRBV30 and TRBJ2-7, with 10 bases lining up with TRBD2. J gave up 6 bases and V 4 bases, and 18 bases lay outside the gene matches. Germline CDR1 and CDR2: GTSNPN and SVGIG (reference sequence). The CDR3 runs 17 residues.

The CDR3 bases are TGTGCCAGCAGAGGACTAGCGGGGGAGACCCAGTACTTC. Amino acids: CASRGLAGETQYF. This chain connects TRBV25-1 to TRBJ2-5; TRBD2 agrees at 12 bases. CDR1 is MGHDK, CDR2 SYGVNS, per germline. The CDR3 covers 13 residues. Trimming removed 6 bases from V and 5 bases from J; junction bases left unmatched: 1.

This chain uses TRBV27 with TRBJ2-2; 10 bases are shared with TRBD2. There are 15 residues in the CDR3. J gave up 7 bases and V 3 bases, and 5 bases lay outside the gene matches. Germline CDR1 reads MNHEY; CDR2 reads SMNVEV (reference sequence). As DNA, the CDR3 is TGTGCCAGCAGTTTCCTCATAGCGGGAGGCGGGGAGCTGTTTTTT. Protein: CASSFLIAGGGELFF.

The chain is built from TRBV11-2 and TRBJ2-5; TRBD2 agrees at 7 bases. CDR1 and CDR2 from the germline V gene are SGHAT and FQNNGV. The ends lost 1 base at V and 5 bases at J; junction bases unmatched: 19. This CDR3 has 19 residues. CDR3 bases: TGTGCCAGCAGCTTAGTTAGGGCCTTTTCGAACGGGAGGAGGGAGACCCAGTACTTC. Amino acids: CASSLVRAFSNGRRETQYF.

The chain carries TRBV28 and TRBJ1-2; no reliable D call. The CDR3 contains 11 residues. The V and J ends lost 5 bases and 12 bases respectively, with 13 bases between them. Germline CDR1 and CDR2: MDHEN and SYDVKM. The CDR3 coding sequence is TGTGCCAGCAGTCCGTTGGGAGGCCACACCTTC. This codes for CASSPLGGHTF.

This clonotype was seen many times. The chain has TRBV20-1 and TRBJ2-2; no clear D gene. V was clipped by 0 bases and J by 1 base, with 9 bases between them. The CDR3 consists of 15 residues. Germline V gene sequence: CDR1 DFQATT, CDR2 SNEGSKA (reference sequence). The CDR3 bases are TGCAGTGCTAGAGATCCCCGGGTGAACACCGGGGAGCTGTTTTTT. This translates into CSARDPRVNTGELFF.

The table lists this clonotype with many counts. For the CDR3, the DNA is TGTGCCAGCATTTCTGGAGGGAATCAGCCCCAGCATTTT. This encodes CASISGGNQPQHF. This chain connects TRBV6-2 or TRBV6-3 to TRBJ1-5; D unresolved. Trimming removed 7 bases from V and 4 bases from J, with 11 bases in between. Germline CDR1 reads MNHEY; CDR2 reads SVGEGT. This CDR3 contains 13 residues.

In its sample, this clonotype was seen many times. J is TRBJ1-4 and V is TRBV7-6, with 7 bases aligning to TRBD1. The CDR3 is made up of 18 amino acids. Germline V gene sequence: CDR1 SGHVS, CDR2 FNYEAQ. CDR3 in amino acids: CEATQLNRGQRGNEKLFF. CDR3 nucleotide sequence: TGTGAGGCCACTCAGCTTAATAGGGGGCAGAGAGGCAATGAAAAACTGTTTTTT.

The V and J genes are TRBV28 and TRBJ2-1; perhaps TRBD2 as D (6 bases). Germline CDR1 and CDR2: MDHEN and SYDVKM. V lost 7 bases to trimming and J lost 12 bases, with 19 bases between them. The CDR3 spans 13 residues. As DNA, the CDR3 is TGTGCCAGCATATCCGCGGACTATTTAGGGCAGTTCTTC. Protein product: CASISADYLGQFF.

This clonotype has a count of ten or more. The CDR3 protein is CSAPRTADTQYF. The CDR3 region has the DNA TGCAGCGCCCCCCGGACCGCAGATACGCAGTATTTT. V usage is TRBV29-1 and J usage is TRBJ2-3; D not resolved. This CDR3 is 12 amino acids long. Germline lookup yields CDR1 SQVTM and CDR2 ANQGSEA. V gave up 7 bases and J gave up 4 bases, with 12 bases separating them.

This clonotype was counted between two and nine times. The chain carries TRBV5-1 and TRBJ1-1; 7 bases agree with TRBD1. Germline values: CDR1 SGHRS, CDR2 YFSETQ. The CDR3 runs 21 residues. J was trimmed by 1 base and V by 5 bases; bases with no gene match: 26. The CDR3 here is CASSPKTPGQRVVGENTEAFF. The CDR3, as DNA: TGCGCCAGCAGTCCAAAGACCCCGGGACAGCGGGTAGTCGGCGAGAACACTGAAGCTTTCTTT.

This clonotype was seen repeatedly, ten times or more. This sequence joins TRBV7-2 and TRBJ2-3; 7 bases match TRBD2. The V gene's germline CDR1 is SGHTA and CDR2 FQGNSA. Trimming cost V 3 bases and J 1 base; bases outside gene matches: 7. The CDR3 runs 16 residues. The CDR3 spells CASSFASGHRTDTQYF. CDR3 bases: TGTGCCAGCAGCTTCGCTAGCGGACATCGCACAGATACGCAGTATTTT.

There are many counts of this clonotype. J is TRBJ2-5 and V is TRBV12-3 or TRBV12-4, with D perhaps TRBD1 or TRBD2 (5 bases each). The germline V and J ends were trimmed by 4 bases and 4 bases, with 16 bases remaining between them. CDR3 size: 15 residues. The CDR3 protein is CASSSGPSFPETQYF. For the CDR3, the DNA is TGTGCCAGCAGTTCGGGACCATCATTCCCAGAGACCCAGTACTTC.

This clonotype turned up a few times. V is TRBV7-6 and J is TRBJ2-1, with 9 bases that match TRBD2. Germline CDR1 and CDR2: SGHVS and FNYEAQ. The length of the CDR3 is 16 residues. The V segment lost 1 base and the J segment 6 bases; nucleotides outside the gene matches: 7. CDR3 loop: CASSLDAGGPSNEQFF. The CDR3 nucleotides are TGTGCCAGCAGCTTAGATGCGGGAGGGCCATCCAATGAGCAGTTCTTC.

This clonotype was counted only a few times. V gene TRBV20-1 combines with J gene TRBJ2-4, with D tentatively TRBD2 (7 bases). Trimming took off 0 bases at V and 3 bases at J, with 12 bases between the two ends. The CDR3 contains 15 residues. CDR1 and CDR2 from the germline V gene are DFQATT and SNEGSKA (reference sequence). CDR3 in DNA: TGCAGTGCTAGAGACAGGGAGGGGGTCAAAAACATTCAGTACTTC. Translated, it gives CSARDREGVKNIQYF.

This clonotype was seen a single time. The rearrangement links TRBV2 to TRBJ1-2; maybe TRBD1 (5 bases). Trimming left V 0 bases short and J 8 bases short, with 13 bases between. This CDR3 has 14 residues. The germline CDR1 and CDR2 sequences are SNHLY and FYNNEI. The CDR3 nucleotides read TGTGCCAGCAGTGAAGCGGGGGGGGTCAGCGGCTACACCTTC. Encoded protein: CASSEAGGVSGYTF.

The chain uses TRBV5-1 and TRBJ2-5; 8 nucleotides align to TRBD2. Trimming cost V 5 bases and J 1 base; bases outside gene matches: 13. Germline V gene sequence: CDR1 SGHRS, CDR2 YFSETQ. The CDR3 sequence is 17 residues long. The CDR3 DNA reads as TGCGCCAGCAGTTATGCCCTGACTAGCGACCTCCAAGAGACCCAGTACTTC. This sequence encodes CASSYALTSDLQETQYF.

This clonotype was found many times. The V and J genes are TRBV25-1 and TRBJ2-7, with 7 bases matching TRBD1. Germline V lookup: CDR1 MGHDK, CDR2 SYGVNS. The length of the CDR3 is 13 residues. J lost 5 bases, V lost 6 bases, and 7 bases had no gene match. The CDR3 DNA reads as TGTGCCAGCAGCCTAGGACAGGTCCACGAGCAGTACTTC. This translates into CASSLGQVHEQYF.

This clonotype was counted once. V and J are TRBV29-1 and TRBJ1-1; D is uncertain. Germline V CDR1 and CDR2: SQVTM, ANQGSEA. There are 13 residues in the CDR3. Trimming removed 4 bases at V and 0 bases at J, with 9 bases between. Here the CDR3 DNA reads TGCAGCGTTGTGGCGCGCCTGAACACTGAAGCTTTCTTT. This encodes CSVVARLNTEAFF.

This clonotype was counted a few times. The chain combines TRBV20-1 with TRBJ2-3, with TRBD2 matching over 9 bases. CDR3 length equals 15 residues. With 4 bases clipped from V and 1 base from J, the junction kept 6 bases outside the gene matches. Per germline, CDR1 DFQATT and CDR2 SNEGSKA (reference sequence). The CDR3 protein is CSAIHRTSGTDTQYF. In nucleotides, the CDR3 is TGCAGTGCTATCCACAGGACTAGCGGCACAGATACGCAGTATTTT.

The J gene is TRBJ2-1, the V gene TRBV6-5; TRBD2 matches at 8 bases. Germline V gene lookup returns CDR1 MNHEY and CDR2 SVGAGI. Trimming at V came to 2 bases and at J to 6 bases, leaving 3 bases not matched to a gene. This CDR3 has 14 amino acids. CDR3 region: CASSYGGTSNEQFF. DNA of the CDR3: TGTGCCAGCAGTTACGGGGGGACTAGCAATGAGCAGTTCTTC.

This sequence joins TRBV7-6 and TRBJ2-5; 8 bases are shared with TRBD1. This CDR3 contains 14 residues. The germline gives CDR1 SGHVS, CDR2 FNYEAQ. V gave up 4 bases and J gave up 4 bases; unmatched junction bases: 5. CDR3 amino acids: CASSYLTGGETQYF. CDR3 bases: TGTGCCAGCAGCTACCTTACAGGGGGAGAGACCCAGTACTTC.

This sequence joins TRBV21-1 and TRBJ2-7; no DNA check was done on the table's D call, TRBD2. TRBV21-1 is a pseudogene. The CDR3 has 16 residues. In DNA form, the CDR3 reads TGTGCCAGCAGCAAAGGCTGGACTAGCGCTTCCTACGAGCAGTACTTC. Translated, it gives CASSKGWTSASYEQYF.

The V and J genes are TRBV6-1 and TRBJ1-6, with D hard to call. The CDR3 extends over 13 amino acids. Trimming removed 7 bases at V and 6 bases at J, with 10 bases between. Germline CDR1 is MNHNS and CDR2 is SASEGT. CDR3 residues: CASMRRINSPLHF. CDR3 in DNA: TGTGCCAGCATGAGGCGGATTAATTCACCCCTCCACTTT.

This chain connects TRBV12-3 or TRBV12-4 to TRBJ1-5; possibly TRBD1 for D (5 bases). V was clipped by 5 bases and J by 0 bases, with 14 bases between them. The CDR3 loop spans 16 amino acids. CDR3 region: CASSPSRDSSNQPQHF. DNA of the CDR3: TGTGCCAGCAGTCCGTCCCGGGACTCTAGCAATCAGCCCCAGCATTTT.

In this sample, this clonotype turned up many times. The chain links TRBV24-1 to TRBJ2-7; TRBD1 aligns across 8 bases. Germline V gives CDR1 KGHDR, CDR2 SFDVKD. The CDR3 sequence is 15 residues long. Trimming removed 5 bases from V and 2 bases from J; junction bases left unmatched: 7. The CDR3 region is CATSAPGQGTYEQYF. Here the CDR3 DNA reads TGTGCCACCAGTGCCCCCGGACAGGGAACCTACGAGCAGTACTTC.